The 25 T cell receptor beta chains in this list originate from one sample, sequenced in a study of cytomegalovirus exposure and HLA in healthy donors. The PCR contained 60 Vbeta and 13 Jbeta primers. Here immunoSEQ multiplex PCR was the method, and the copy in TCRdb shows in-frame clones only, minus some. The table records about 140,000 clones, more than 60% of them present only once. The sample taken for sequencing was PBMCs. Receptors originate from a female donor in good health and CMV-seronegative.

Here the CDR3 DNA reads TGTGCCAGCAGCTACACCAACACTGAAGCTTTCTTT. Its protein is CASSYTNTEAFF. The genes are TRBV7-9 and TRBJ1-1; D not resolved. CDR1 and CDR2 from the germline V gene are SEHNR and FQNEAQ (reference sequence). The ends were cut back, 4 bases at V and 2 bases at J, with 5 bases in the middle. There are 12 residues in the CDR3. Drawing the rest from reference TRBV7-9 and TRBJ1-1, the complete variable domain is DTGVSQNPRHKITKRGQNVTFRCDPISEHNRLYWYRQTLGQGPEFLTYFQNEAQLEKSRLLSDRFSAERPKGSFSTLEIQRTEQGDSAMYLCASSYTNTEAFFGQGTRLTVV.

The chain joins TRBV6-1 to TRBJ2-7, with 11 bases lining up with TRBD2. Trimming at V came to 4 bases and at J to 2 bases, leaving 4 bases not matched to a gene. CDR1 is MNHNS, CDR2 SASEGT, per germline. This CDR3 is 15 amino acids long. The CDR3 protein is CASSGGSGGAYEQYF. The CDR3, as DNA: TGTGCCAGCAGTGGGGGTAGCGGGGGGGCCTACGAGCAGTACTTC.

The genes are TRBV5-1 and TRBJ1-5, with D tentatively TRBD1 (6 bases). The germline V and J ends were trimmed by 0 bases and 7 bases, with 8 bases remaining between them. Germline loops: CDR1 SGHRS, CDR2 YFSETQ. This CDR3 is 13 amino acids long. The DNA for the CDR3 is TGCGCCAGCAGCTTGGAGGGACAACAGCCCCAGCATTTT. Its protein product is CASSLEGQQPQHF.

V gene TRBV5-6 combines with J gene TRBJ1-6; 9 nucleotides line up with TRBD1. Germline V lookup: CDR1 SGHDT, CDR2 YYEEEE. Trimming cost V 5 bases and J 7 bases; bases outside gene matches: 7. This CDR3 spans 15 amino acids. The CDR3 bases are TGTGCCAGCAGGATAAGTGGGACAGGGAATTCACCCCTCCACTTT. This translates into CASRISGTGNSPLHF.

This rearrangement joins TRBV15 to TRBJ1-5; D call uncertain. Per the germline V gene, CDR1 is LNHNV and CDR2 is YYDKDF (reference sequence). Trimming removed 0 bases at V and 6 bases at J, with 9 bases between. The CDR3 loop spans 14 amino acids. Written as DNA, the CDR3 is TGTGCCACCAGCAGAGATCGAGGAGGTCAGCCCCAGCATTTT. Amino acid sequence: CATSRDRGGQPQHF.

This chain joins TRBV27 and TRBJ2-3; TRBD2 agrees at 14 bases. CDR3 length equals 17 residues. The V segment lost 3 bases and the J segment 3 bases; nucleotides outside the gene matches: 5. Germline CDR1 MNHEY, CDR2 SMNVEV (reference sequence). CDR3 residues: CASSFSWTSGGTDTQYF. The CDR3 DNA follows: TGTGCCAGCAGTTTCTCGTGGACTAGCGGGGGGACAGATACGCAGTATTTT.

The chain couples TRBV9 to TRBJ2-3, with 8 bases identical to TRBD2. Losses at the gene ends were 4 bases for V and 3 bases for J; bases not matched to a gene: 7. Germline V gene data show CDR1 as SGDLS and CDR2 as YYNGEE. The CDR3 runs to 15 residues. CDR3 sequence: CASSFKAGETDTQYF. CDR3 coding DNA: TGTGCCAGCAGCTTCAAAGCGGGGGAAACAGATACGCAGTATTTT.

The chain joins TRBV6-4 to TRBJ1-2; D unclear. Trimming pared 0 bases from V and 6 bases from J, leaving 17 bases between. The CDR3 contains 16 residues. Per germline, CDR1 MRHNA and CDR2 SNTAGT. The CDR3 reads CASSDSGSVRTDGYTF. CDR3 sequence (DNA): TGTGCCAGCAGTGACTCGGGCTCAGTTCGAACCGATGGCTACACCTTC.

The chain has TRBV25-1 and TRBJ1-2; D is uncertain. V lost 1 base, J lost 4 bases, and 13 bases lay in between. There are 15 residues in the CDR3. From germline, CDR1 is MGHDK and CDR2 SYGVNS. The chain's CDR3 is CASSEFGNRLYGYTF. Here the CDR3 DNA reads TGTGCCAGCAGTGAATTCGGAAATAGACTCTATGGCTACACCTTC.

This clone was observed a few times. The gene calls are TRBV6-1 and TRBJ1-5; D remains unclear. The CDR3 length is 15 residues. V dropped 0 bases and J dropped 6 bases, with 12 bases sitting between them. Germline CDR1 reads MNHNS; CDR2 reads SASEGT. The CDR3 loop reads CASSEAWQAPQPQHF. Written as DNA, the CDR3 is TGTGCCAGCAGTGAAGCTTGGCAGGCCCCTCAGCCCCAGCATTTT.

V and J are TRBV7-2 and TRBJ2-7; 7 nucleotides match TRBD1. CDR1 SGHTA and CDR2 FQGNSA come from the germline V gene. CDR3 length equals 14 residues. With 5 bases clipped from V and 3 bases from J, the junction kept 7 bases outside the gene matches. The CDR3 DNA reads TGTGCCAGCAGCCCCAGTGACAGGGTCTACGAGCAGTACTTC. Its translation: CASSPSDRVYEQYF. Using reference TRBV7-2 and TRBJ2-7 for the parts outside the CDR3, the full variable domain is GAGVSQSPSNKVTEKGKDVELRCDPISGHTALYWYRQSLGQGLEFLIYFQGNSAPDKSGLPSDRFSAERTGGSVSTLTIQRTQQEDSAVYLCASSPSDRVYEQYFGPGTRLTVT.

The chain links TRBV5-6 to TRBJ2-7; D remains ambiguous. The CDR3 has 15 amino acids. Germline V gene sequence: CDR1 SGHDT, CDR2 YYEEEE. Trimming pared 1 base from V and 4 bases from J, leaving 15 bases between. The CDR3 coding sequence is TGTGCCAGCAGCTTGCCCATGGGCACCGCGTACGAGCAGTACTTC. It is translated as CASSLPMGTAYEQYF. Filled out from reference TRBV5-6 and TRBJ2-7, the complete variable domain reads DAGVTQSPTHLIKTRGQQVTLRCSPKSGHDTVSWYQQALGQGPQFIFQYYEEEERQRGNFPDRFSGHQFPNYSSELNVNALLLGDSALYLCASSLPMGTAYEQYFGPGTRLTVT.

The chain joins TRBV7-2 to TRBJ2-1; a possible D gene is TRBD1 (6 bases). This CDR3 region has 12 residues. Germline CDR1 and CDR2: SGHTA and FQGNSA. Trimming pared 3 bases from V and 14 bases from J, leaving 14 bases between. The DNA for the CDR3 is TGTGCCAGCAGCTTGGGACATTTATGGGAGTTCTTC. Translation gives CASSLGHLWEFF.

The chain carries TRBV4-2 and TRBJ2-2; D gene unclear. This CDR3 is built from 13 residues. Germline CDR1 LGHNA, CDR2 YNFKEQ. Trimming took 4 bases from V and 10 from J, leaving 13 bases between them. The CDR3 DNA reads as TGTGCCAGCAGCCCTGCAGTGTATGTGGAGCTGTTTTTT. The encoded protein is CASSPAVYVELFF.

This chain joins TRBV7-2 and TRBJ1-2; 9 bases map to TRBD1. This CDR3 is built from 16 residues. After removal of 3 bases from V and 5 bases from J, the junction contained 10 bases not matched to a gene. Per germline, CDR1 SGHTA and CDR2 FQGNSA. CDR3 sequence (DNA): TGTGCCAGCAGCTTCACGAACCGGGACAGGGTTTATGGCTACACCTTC. Translated, it gives CASSFTNRDRVYGYTF. Full variable domain (rest looked up from reference TRBV7-2 and TRBJ1-2): GAGVSQSPSNKVTEKGKDVELRCDPISGHTALYWYRQSLGQGLEFLIYFQGNSAPDKSGLPSDRFSAERTGGSVSTLTIQRTQQEDSAVYLCASSFTNRDRVYGYTFGSGTRLTVV.

This clone was seen a single time. The gene calls are TRBV6-5 and TRBJ2-6; TRBD1 matches 7 bases. V trimming: 5 bases; J trimming: 2 bases; junction bases outside the gene matches: 3. In germline, CDR1 is MNHEY, CDR2 SVGAGI. The CDR3 totals 15 residues. The CDR3 is CASSKGAAGANVLTF. In nucleotides, the CDR3 is TGTGCCAGCAGTAAGGGGGCGGCTGGGGCCAACGTCCTGACTTTC.

This chain joins TRBV19 and TRBJ1-3; possibly TRBD1 for D (5 bases). Germline CDR1 and CDR2: LNHDA and SQIVND (reference sequence). The length of the CDR3 is 17 residues. The ends were cut back, 2 bases at V and 0 bases at J, with 14 bases in the middle. The CDR3, as DNA: TGTGCCAGTAGTATAAGAACAGGATCCAGCTCTGGAAACACCATATATTTT. Translation: CASSIRTGSSSGNTIYF. The full variable domain, its missing parts supplied by reference TRBV19 and TRBJ1-3, is DGGITQSPKYLFRKEGQNVTLSCEQNLNHDAMYWYRQDPGQGLRLIYYSQIVNDFQKGDIAEGYSVSREKKESFPLTVTSAQKNPTAFYLCASSIRTGSSSGNTIYFGEGSWLTVV.

The chain uses TRBV19 and TRBJ2-7, with 8 nucleotides matching TRBD2. V was clipped by 1 base and J by 5 bases; unmatched bases: 7. The CDR3 is made up of 15 amino acids. CDR1 and CDR2 (germline): LNHDA, SQIVND (reference sequence). CDR3 amino acids: CASSIVPGGPNEQYF. The CDR3 DNA is TGTGCCAGTAGTATAGTGCCGGGAGGGCCGAACGAGCAGTACTTC.

This chain uses TRBV10-3 with TRBJ1-1; TRBD1 matches 9 bases. Trimming at V came to 5 bases and at J to 0 bases, leaving 7 bases not matched to a gene. The CDR3 is 16 amino acids. CDR1 is ENHRY, CDR2 SYGVKD, per germline. CDR3 amino acids: CAISPNRDRVNTEAFF. CDR3 nucleotides: TGTGCCATCAGTCCGAACCGGGACAGGGTGAACACTGAAGCTTTCTTT.

The chain has TRBV7-9 and TRBJ2-5, with D maybe TRBD1 (5 bases). The CDR3 consists of 14 residues. Germline V lookup: CDR1 SEHNR, CDR2 FQNEAQ (reference sequence). The ends were cut back, 10 bases at V and 5 bases at J, with 20 bases in the middle. The DNA of the CDR3 is TGTGCCACCGAGACAGCTGGGGCCTGGGAGACCCAGTACTTC. Protein product: CATETAGAWETQYF.

This clone was recorded once. The gene calls are TRBV27 and TRBJ2-3; D is undetermined. The CDR3 spans 13 residues. The V end lost 6 bases, the J end lost 3 bases, and 10 bases lay between the germline ends. The germline CDR1 and CDR2 sequences are MNHEY and SMNVEV (reference sequence). The CDR3 loop is CASSLIETDTQYF. CDR3 sequence (DNA): TGTGCCAGCAGCTTAATTGAGACAGATACGCAGTATTTT.

Concerning this clone itself: Other DNA sequences in the sample encode the same CDR3. The gene calls are TRBV6-5 and TRBJ2-5; a possible D gene is TRBD2 (6 bases). This CDR3 region has 14 residues. V was trimmed by 0 bases and J by 4 bases, leaving 9 bases between them. The V gene's germline CDR1 is MNHEY and CDR2 SVGAGI. The CDR3 protein is CASSYSTGVETQYF. The CDR3 DNA follows: TGTGCCAGCAGTTACTCGACGGGGGTAGAGACCCAGTACTTC.

The chain employs TRBV19 and TRBJ2-3; TRBD2 agrees at 11 bases. The CDR3 spans 16 residues. The V segment lost 3 bases and the J segment 4 bases; nucleotides outside the gene matches: 6. CDR1 is LNHDA and CDR2 is SQIVND in the germline V gene (reference sequence). CDR3 bases: TGTGCCAGTAGTATTGTAGCGGGGGGGCTTCCAGATACGCAGTATTTT. Translated: CASSIVAGGLPDTQYF.

This clone was detected only a few times. V and J are TRBV10-3 and TRBJ2-1; 8 bases line up with TRBD2. The length of the CDR3 is 15 residues. The germline V gene encodes CDR1 ENHRY and CDR2 SYGVKD. V shed 4 bases and J 6 bases; nucleotides not matched to a gene: 8. CDR3 sequence (DNA): TGTGCCATCAGTGGCGGGACTAGTCACAGCAATGAGCAGTTCTTC. Residues: CAISGGTSHSNEQFF.

V gene TRBV6-5 combines with J gene TRBJ1-2, with a possible D match to TRBD1 (6 bases). CDR1 MNHEY and CDR2 SVGAGI come from the germline V gene. V was cut by 2 bases and J by 4 bases, with 11 bases left in between. This CDR3 comprises 14 residues. This CDR3 reads CASSYTGSGYGYTF. CDR3 sequence (DNA): TGTGCCAGCAGTTACACAGGGTCGGGCTATGGCTACACCTTC.